This T cell receptor beta chain was recorded in a study of blood T cell repertoires in COVID-19. The V gene lost 7 bases and the J gene lost 0 bases, with 10 bases spanning the gap. The CDR3 extends over 15 amino acids. CDR1 is MNHEY, CDR2 SVGAGI, per germline. Libraries were prepared by immunoSEQ multiplex PCR; TCRdb keeps only in-frame clonotypes and omits some of them. This sample yields a few hundred thousand clones, of which around 90% are seen a single time; over 13% belongs to the top ten. Participant age was roughly 18 to 95 years, and participants resided in approximately 24 US areas. The sample taken for sequencing was PBMCs or T cells enriched from blood (not recorded which). This TCR came from a man aged 25-45 years who had been exposed to COVID-19. This chain links TRBV6-5 with TRBJ2-6, with D possibly being TRBD1 (6 bases). CDR3: CASNTGTSGANVLTF. The CDR3 DNA reads as TGTGCCAGCAACACAGGGACCTCTGGGGCCAACGTCCTGACTTTC.